Below are 27 T cell receptor beta chains sequenced from a single sample in a study of response to subunit inactivated influenza vaccine (dated by TCRdb to 2016 to 2018). The receptor library was made with RT-PCR. TCRdb names Illumina HiSeq 2500 as the instrument used. TCRdb applied fastp at Q25 and MiXCR to the public reads, then kept only in-frame beta chains. Each entry merges the rows of one CDR3 protein and shows their most common DNA and genes. This sample lists 500,000 to 550,000 distinct CDR3 sequences; less than 8% were detected once. The top ten constitute 10% to 15% of the sample. The specimen was PBMCs from blood, collected roughly 24 months after vaccination. These receptors originate from a man between 50 and 70 years old who received an inactivated influenza vaccine. Donor details come from another sample of the same person, matched by shared clones.

This chain joins TRBV10-3 and TRBJ2-1; 9 bases fit TRBD2. The J segment lost 0 bases and the V segment lost 10 bases, leaving 4 bases of the junction unmatched. Germline lookup yields CDR1 ENHRY and CDR2 SYGVKD. The CDR3 consists of 14 residues. The CDR3 sequence: CATRLADSYNEQFF. Here the CDR3 DNA reads TGTGCCACCCGACTAGCGGACTCCTACAATGAGCAGTTCTTC.

This clonotype was seen repeatedly, ten times or more. This chain links TRBV12-3 or TRBV12-4 with TRBJ2-2, with D possibly TRBD2 on 6 matching bases. V was clipped by 3 bases and J by 5 bases, with 13 bases between them. This CDR3 has 15 amino acids. In DNA form, the CDR3 reads TGTGCCAGCAGTTTGCCGGGGGTTGGAACCGGGGAGCTGTTTTTT. This codes for CASSLPGVGTGELFF.

This chain uses TRBV12-3 or TRBV12-4 with TRBJ1-4, with D possibly TRBD1 on 6 matching bases. V lost 2 bases and J 3 bases, leaving 10 bases between the germline ends. CDR3 length equals 15 residues. The CDR3 protein is CASSLLAGANEKLFF. CDR3 bases: TGTGCCAGCAGTTTATTAGCAGGGGCTAATGAAAAACTGTTTTTT.

This clonotype was detected a few times. The chain is built from TRBV6-1 and TRBJ1-1; possible D gene TRBD1, 6 bases. CDR1 is MNHNS, CDR2 SASEGT, per germline. Trimming cost V 1 base and J 3 bases, with 9 bases left between them. The CDR3 consists of 14 residues. The CDR3 loop is CASSEGPGDTEAFF. The CDR3 nucleotides read TGTGCCAGCAGTGAAGGGCCAGGGGACACTGAAGCTTTCTTT.

In this sample, this clonotype turned up once. V gene TRBV7-6 combines with J gene TRBJ2-3; maybe TRBD2 (6 bases). The CDR3 has 14 residues. The germline V and J ends were trimmed by 5 bases and 2 bases, with 11 bases remaining between them. Germline-derived CDR1 and CDR2 are SGHVS and FNYEAQ. CDR3 loop: CASSIGLITDTQYF. As DNA, the CDR3 is TGTGCCAGCAGCATAGGACTAATCACAGATACGCAGTATTTT.

The sample holds many counts of this clonotype. The chain couples TRBV6-1 to TRBJ2-7; TRBD1 matches at 10 bases. The CDR3 sequence is 16 residues long. CDR1 and CDR2 from the germline V gene are MNHNS and SASEGT. V lost 5 bases and J lost 4; bases outside the gene matches: 11. The CDR3 is CASSTPTGGNGYEQYF. CDR3 bases: TGTGCCAGCAGTACCCCGACAGGGGGCAATGGATACGAGCAGTACTTC.

The chain recombines TRBV19 with TRBJ2-2; 13 positions agree with TRBD2. The germline V gene has CDR1 LNHDA and CDR2 SQIVND (reference sequence). V shed 7 bases, J shed 6 bases, and the junction held 5 bases outside the gene matches. The CDR3 loop spans 15 amino acids. For the CDR3, the DNA is TGTGCCAGTAATATGGGACTAGCGGGGCCCGGGGAGCTGTTTTTT. This gives the protein CASNMGLAGPGELFF.

In this sample, this clonotype turned up a few times. The chain links TRBV4-3 to TRBJ2-2, with D possibly TRBD2 on 5 matching bases. The CDR3 sequence is 14 residues long. Per the germline V gene, CDR1 is LGHNA and CDR2 is YSLEER. Trimming removed 6 bases at V and 7 bases at J, with 15 bases between. The CDR3 loop reads CASSRELVSGELFF. The CDR3 nucleotides read TGCGCCAGCAGTCGCGAACTAGTCAGCGGGGAGCTGTTTTTT.

V gene TRBV21-1 combines with J gene TRBJ2-1. TRBV21-1 is labeled a pseudogene. The CDR3 contains 15 residues. For the CDR3, the DNA is TGTGCCAGCAGCAAAGGGCGGATAAAATACAATGAGCAGTTCTTC. It codes for CASSKGRIKYNEQFF.

The chain carries TRBV29-1 and TRBJ2-7, with 9 nucleotides matching TRBD1. Losses at the gene ends were 6 bases for V and 5 bases for J; bases not matched to a gene: 2. The germline V gene encodes CDR1 SQVTM and CDR2 ANQGSEA. The CDR3 consists of 11 residues. CDR3 DNA sequence: TGCAGCGTGGACAGGGGCCACGAGCAGTACTTC. Translating it yields CSVDRGHEQYF.

This clonotype was seen a few times. The chain uses TRBV6-6 and TRBJ2-1, with D perhaps assigned TRBD1 or TRBD2 (5 bases each). This CDR3 contains 11 residues. Trimming removed 6 bases at V and 9 bases at J, with 9 bases between. CDR1 and CDR2 (germline): MNHNY, SVGAGI (reference sequence). In DNA, the CDR3 is TGTGCCAGCAGACTAGGGGTTGAGCAGTTCTTC. Amino acid sequence: CASRLGVEQFF.

The V gene is TRBV20-1, the J gene TRBJ2-7; 9 bases fit TRBD2. The CDR3 totals 16 residues. The germline V gene has CDR1 DFQATT and CDR2 SNEGSKA (reference sequence). V trimming: 0 bases; J trimming: 6 bases; junction bases outside the gene matches: 12. CDR3 sequence: CSARDTPGREGSEQYF. The CDR3 coding sequence is TGCAGTGCTAGAGATACCCCCGGGCGGGAGGGCAGCGAGCAGTACTTC.

This clonotype has ten or more counts. The chain recombines TRBV27 with TRBJ2-2; 7 bases agree with TRBD2. Germline values: CDR1 MNHEY, CDR2 SMNVEV (reference sequence). Trimming cost V 7 bases and J 3 bases; bases outside gene matches: 8. This CDR3 has 15 amino acids. This CDR3 reads CASIDLAAHTGELFF. The DNA of the CDR3 is TGTGCCAGCATTGACCTAGCGGCTCACACCGGGGAGCTGTTTTTT.

This chain connects TRBV27 to TRBJ2-7, with a possible D match to TRBD1 (6 bases). Trimming left V 5 bases short and J 2 bases short, with 16 bases between. CDR1 is MNHEY, CDR2 SMNVEV, per germline (reference sequence). The CDR3 loop spans 15 amino acids. The CDR3 nucleotides are TGTGCCAGCAGTCAAACAGGGTGGAACCCCTACGAGCAGTACTTC. Its protein product is CASSQTGWNPYEQYF.

A word on this clonotype: The conserved closing phenylalanine or tryptophan is absent in this CDR3, likely reflecting a read error. Because the CDR3's place on the DNA is in doubt, the DNA is left out and the CDR3 is given as listed by TCRdb. The rearrangement uses TRBV3-1 and TRBJ2-7; the table's TRBD1 call for D was not verified on the DNA. Germline V gives CDR1 LGHDT, CDR2 YNNKEL (reference sequence). The CDR3 spans 10 residues, counting both ends. This chain's CDR3 is CASHRTGSPI.

This clonotype was picked up a small number of times. V is TRBV5-6 and J is TRBJ2-3; the D is unclear. Trimming took off 4 bases at V and 1 base at J, with 10 bases between the two ends. From germline, CDR1 is SGHDT and CDR2 YYEEEE. The CDR3 is 14 residues long. The CDR3 loop reads CASSTRGGTDTQYF. The CDR3 nucleotides read TGTGCCAGCAGCACCCGCGGCGGCACAGATACGCAGTATTTT.

This clonotype showed up many times. The chain is built from TRBV5-5 and TRBJ2-7; 7 nucleotides align to TRBD2. CDR1 SGHKS and CDR2 YYEKEE come from the germline V gene (reference sequence). This CDR3 comprises 13 residues. V lost 4 bases to trimming and J lost 1 base; unmatched junction nucleotides: 2. For the CDR3, the DNA is TGTGCCAGCAGCGTGGGGGGGTCCTACGAGCAGTACTTC. It translates to CASSVGGSYEQYF.

The CDR3 bases are TGTGCCATCAGTGATCCCGGCCGGACTAGCGGGAGTTACGAGCAGTACTTC. The encoded protein is CAISDPGRTSGSYEQYF. The chain has TRBV10-3 and TRBJ2-7; 13 positions match TRBD2. V was clipped by 3 bases and J by 4 bases; unmatched bases: 9. The germline gives CDR1 ENHRY, CDR2 SYGVKD. CDR3 length equals 17 residues.

Points on this clonotype: A much larger clone lies one base from this, so it may be a read error. The chain carries TRBV4-1 and TRBJ1-2, with D uncertain. Germline V gives CDR1 MGHRA, CDR2 YSYEKL. V lost 1 base and J 6 bases, leaving 15 bases between the germline ends. The CDR3 runs 15 residues. CDR3 amino acids: CASSQVSAVANGYTF. The DNA of the CDR3 is TGCGCCAGCAGCCAAGTTTCCGCGGTCGCGAATGGCTACACCTTC.

This clonotype was seen many times. The chain is built from TRBV20-1 and TRBJ1-1; no definite D call. The germline CDR1 and CDR2 sequences are DFQATT and SNEGSKA (reference sequence). The V end was cut by 0 bases, the J end by 1 base, with 12 bases between. This CDR3 is 15 amino acids long. For the CDR3, the DNA is TGCAGTGCTAGAGATCTACGACGGACGAACACTGAAGCTTTCTTT. Amino acid sequence: CSARDLRRTNTEAFF.

To note about this clonotype: No conserved phenylalanine or tryptophan is present at the end of the CDR3, so a read error is the likely explanation. CDR3 loop: CASSPPGVGNTIYS. The CDR3 nucleotides are TGTGCCAGCAGCCCCCCAGGGGTTGGAAACACCATATATTCT. This sequence joins TRBV9 and TRBJ1-3, with a possible D match to TRBD1 (6 bases). Germline CDR1 and CDR2: SGDLS and YYNGEE. This CDR3 spans 14 amino acids. V gave up 4 bases and J gave up 3 bases, with 11 bases separating them.

This clonotype was observed many times. The chain carries TRBV3-1 and TRBJ2-1; TRBD1 matches at 10 bases. Per germline, CDR1 LGHDT and CDR2 YNNKEL (reference sequence). The CDR3 length is 13 residues. J lost 6 bases, V lost 7 bases, and 3 bases had no gene match. The CDR3 nucleotides read TGTGCCAGCACCAGGACAGGGGGCAATGAGCAGTTCTTC. This codes for CASTRTGGNEQFF.

This sequence joins TRBV5-1 and TRBJ2-1; 11 bases map to TRBD2. CDR3 size: 16 residues. CDR1 and CDR2 (germline): SGHRS, YFSETQ. Trimming took 0 bases from V and 5 from J; bases not matched to a gene: 4. The CDR3 DNA follows: TGCGCCAGCAGCTTGGGACTAGCGGGAAACCACAATGAGCAGTTCTTC. This sequence encodes CASSLGLAGNHNEQFF.

This chain uses TRBV5-1 with TRBJ2-6; TRBD1 matches at 10 bases. CDR3 length equals 17 residues. In germline, CDR1 is SGHRS, CDR2 YFSETQ. Unmatched junction bases numbered 5, after V lost 4 bases and J lost 1 base. The DNA of the CDR3 is TGCGCCAGCAGCCCTGGGGACAGGGGATCTGGGGCCAACGTCCTGACTTTC. Translating gives CASSPGDRGSGANVLTF.

J is TRBJ2-3 and V is TRBV18; D assignment may be TRBD1 or TRBD2 (5 bases each). This CDR3 is 14 amino acids long. Trimming cost V 4 bases and J 5 bases, with 13 bases left between them. Germline values: CDR1 KGHSH, CDR2 LQKENI. The CDR3 bases are TGTGCCAGCTCACGGGACGGCTCAAGAGATACGCAGTATTTT. It is translated as CASSRDGSRDTQYF. Supplemented by reference TRBV18 and TRBJ2-3, the full variable domain reads NAGVMQNPRHLVRRRGQEARLRCSPMKGHSHVYWYRQLPEEGLKFMVYLQKENIIDESGMPKERFSAEFPKEGPSILRIQQVVRGDSAAYFCASSRDGSRDTQYFGPGTRLTVL.

This clonotype showed up just a few times. The chain uses TRBV7-9 and TRBJ1-2; D is perhaps TRBD1 (6 bases). Trimming stripped 1 base from V and 4 bases from J, with 16 bases between. Germline V lookup: CDR1 SEHNR, CDR2 FQNEAQ (reference sequence). The CDR3 is 16 amino acids. The CDR3 sequence is CASSLGGTKQIYGYTF. The CDR3 DNA follows: TGTGCCAGCAGCTTAGGGGGGACAAAGCAAATCTATGGCTACACCTTC.

This clonotype was counted at least ten times. The CDR3 DNA is TGTGCCAGCAGCCAACTAGCGGGAGCCGGGGAGCTGTTTTTT. Its translation is CASSQLAGAGELFF. The J gene is TRBJ2-2, the V gene TRBV7-9, with 11 nucleotides matching TRBD2. CDR1 and CDR2 (germline): SEHNR, FQNEAQ (reference sequence). This CDR3 region has 14 residues. V was pared by 5 bases and J by 6 bases, with 2 bases of the junction left unmatched.